This entry features one T cell receptor (beta chain) sequence. At the DNA level, this CDR3 is encoded by other sequences in the same sample as well. The sample belongs to a study of blood T cell repertoires in COVID-19. Study-wide background: Acute and convalescent COVID-19 specimens originated in the United States, Italy and Spain. T cells, B-cell-depleted T cells, or PBMCs provided the cDNA or gDNA that served as material.

TCRdb keeps only in-frame clones here, not all; method: immunoSEQ multiplex PCR. The sample shows approximately 54,000 clones, around nine tenths of them seen only once. The V gene's germline CDR1 is SGHDT and CDR2 YYEEEE. The length of the CDR3 is 14 residues. With V trimmed by 2 bases and J by 4 bases, 4 bases remained unmatched. The sample was peripheral blood. This receptor was identified in a man in his forties or fifties with acute or convalescent COVID-19. The V gene is TRBV5-6, the J gene TRBJ2-7; 9 positions agree with TRBD1. Written as DNA, the CDR3 is TGTGCCAGCAGCTTTGGACAGGGGAGGTACGAGCAGTACTTC. Its protein is CASSFGQGRYEQYF.